Following are 21 T cell receptor beta chains from one sample sequenced in a study of early stage breast cancer tumors. Repertoires were generated with immunoSEQ multiplex PCR, while TCRdb's copy carries only in-frame clones and drops some. Here the sample spans over 11,000 clones, 75% to 85% being singletons. The sample taken for sequencing was normal breast tissue next to the tumor. These receptors all come from a person aged 45 to 59 with breast cancer.

V gene TRBV6-5 combines with J gene TRBJ2-1, with 8 positions matching TRBD2. Per germline, CDR1 MNHEY and CDR2 SVGAGI. The CDR3 extends over 16 amino acids. V was clipped by 0 bases and J by 12 bases; unmatched bases: 13. The CDR3 region is CASSYSQWTSRAGQFF. The CDR3 bases are TGTGCCAGCAGTTACTCGCAGTGGACTAGCCGTGCTGGGCAGTTCTTC.

The chain has TRBV30 and TRBJ2-7; 8 bases align to TRBD2. V lost 2 bases, J lost 6 bases, and 6 bases stayed unmatched. There are 13 residues in the CDR3. Germline CDR1 and CDR2: GTSNPN and SVGIG (reference sequence). The CDR3 is CAWSLGSGVEQYF. The CDR3 bases are TGTGCCTGGAGTCTAGGTAGCGGGGTCGAGCAGTACTTC.

The gene calls are TRBV7-2 and TRBJ2-1, with TRBD1 identical over 7 bases. Trimming at V came to 9 bases and at J to 5 bases, leaving 10 bases not matched to a gene. This CDR3 has 14 amino acids. Germline loops: CDR1 SGHTA, CDR2 FQGNSA. CDR3 protein: CASRRDRRHNEQFF. CDR3 coding DNA: TGTGCCAGTCGTCGGGACAGACGACACAATGAGCAGTTCTTC.

CDR3 sequence reads: CASSLLGEPYEQYF. The CDR3 DNA follows: TGTGCCAGCAGTTTATTGGGGGAGCCCTACGAGCAGTACTTC. This rearrangement joins TRBV27 to TRBJ2-7; perhaps D is TRBD1 or TRBD2 (5 bases each). V was cut by 1 base and J by 2 bases, with 9 bases left in between. The germline V gene encodes CDR1 MNHEY and CDR2 SMNVEV (reference sequence). The CDR3 spans 14 residues.

This clone was seen more than once but under ten times. This sequence joins TRBV27 and TRBJ2-7; D is tentatively TRBD1 or TRBD2 (5 bases each). CDR1 and CDR2 (germline): MNHEY, SMNVEV (reference sequence). The CDR3 contains 13 residues. V lost 2 bases, J lost 1 base, and 6 bases lay in between. The CDR3 DNA sequence: TGTGCCAGCAGTTTAGGGGGTTCCTACGAGCAGTACTTC. This encodes CASSLGGSYEQYF.

J is TRBJ2-7 and V is TRBV2, with D possibly being TRBD1 (6 bases). Germline loops: CDR1 SNHLY, CDR2 FYNNEI. The CDR3 is made up of 13 amino acids. V lost 7 bases and J lost 6, with 16 bases in between. The CDR3 coding sequence is TGTGCCAGCAACGAGGGGGTATACTCCGAGCAGTACTTC. This sequence encodes CASNEGVYSEQYF.

This sequence joins TRBV27 and TRBJ2-5; weak D call: TRBD2 (6 bases). The CDR3 covers 10 residues. Germline V lookup: CDR1 MNHEY, CDR2 SMNVEV (reference sequence). V was pared by 6 bases and J by 8 bases, with 7 bases between. Here the CDR3 DNA reads TGTGCCAGCAGGCGGGGAACCCAGTACTTC. Translating it yields CASRRGTQYF.

The chain uses TRBV19 and TRBJ2-5; 10 bases are shared with TRBD2. V was pared by 6 bases and J by 5 bases, with 6 bases of the junction left unmatched. Germline V CDR1 and CDR2: LNHDA, SQIVND (reference sequence). The CDR3 sequence is 14 residues long. The CDR3 reads CASSLAGGSETQYF. The DNA for the CDR3 is TGTGCCAGTAGCTTAGCGGGAGGTAGTGAGACCCAGTACTTC.

The chain couples TRBV7-3 to TRBJ2-2, with D tentatively TRBD1 (5 bases). This CDR3 is built from 16 residues. Trimming took 4 bases from V and 2 from J, leaving 14 bases between them. CDR1 is SGHTA and CDR2 is FQGTGA in the germline V gene. The CDR3 DNA follows: TGTGCCAGCAGCTCCCAGGGTACAGCTAACACCGGGGAGCTGTTTTTT. It is translated as CASSSQGTANTGELFF.

This clone was counted between two and nine times. This chain joins TRBV2 and TRBJ2-2; D gene unclear. Germline V gene lookup returns CDR1 SNHLY and CDR2 FYNNEI. CDR3 length equals 15 residues. Trimming stripped 3 bases from V and 1 base from J, with 9 bases between. Here the CDR3 reads CASSEFPGNTGELFF. CDR3 nucleotide sequence: TGTGCCAGCAGTGAGTTCCCTGGGAACACCGGGGAGCTGTTTTTT. Variable domain in full (rest from reference TRBV2 and TRBJ2-2): EPEVTQTPSHQVTQMGQEVILRCVPISNHLYFYWYRQILGQKVEFLVSFYNNEISEKSEIFDDQFSVERPDGSNFTLKIRSTKLEDSAMYFCASSEFPGNTGELFFGEGSRLTVL.

The chain is built from TRBV6-5 and TRBJ1-3; 8 bases fit TRBD1. The germline gives CDR1 MNHEY, CDR2 SVGAGI. V lost 5 bases to trimming and J lost 4 bases; unmatched junction nucleotides: 7. The CDR3 extends over 15 amino acids. The CDR3 loop is CASSPFQGAGNTIYF. The CDR3 nucleotides read TGTGCCAGCAGTCCTTTTCAGGGGGCGGGAAACACCATATATTTT.

The chain uses TRBV5-8 and TRBJ2-7; 8 bases are shared with TRBD1. Germline V gene data show CDR1 as SGHTS and CDR2 as YDEGEE. V lost 4 bases, J lost 0 bases, and 18 bases stayed unmatched. The length of the CDR3 is 19 residues. The CDR3 sequence is CASSLQGTVGQASSYEQYF. The CDR3, as DNA: TGTGCCAGCAGCCTACAGGGGACGGTGGGACAGGCCTCCTCCTACGAGCAGTACTTC.

This clone was seen a handful of times. This chain joins TRBV6-1 and TRBJ1-6; D perhaps matches TRBD1 (6 bases). The V gene lost 5 bases and the J gene lost 5 bases, with 13 bases spanning the gap. The CDR3 is made up of 15 amino acids. Germline V CDR1 and CDR2: MNHNS, SASEGT. CDR3 bases: TGTGCCAGCAGTATTGACAGGTTCAATAATTCACCCCTCCACTTT. This gives the protein CASSIDRFNNSPLHF.

This clone was recorded only once. This chain connects TRBV6-5 to TRBJ2-1; D gene unclear. This CDR3 comprises 15 residues. V shed 6 bases and J shed 0 bases, with 12 bases lying between them. Germline lookup yields CDR1 MNHEY and CDR2 SVGAGI. The CDR3 loop is CASRTFLDSYNEQFF. In DNA form, the CDR3 reads TGTGCCAGCAGGACGTTTCTTGACTCCTACAATGAGCAGTTCTTC.

The chain has TRBV7-2 and TRBJ2-2, with TRBD2 as a possible D gene (6 bases). V shed 3 bases and J shed 1 base, with 15 bases lying between them. Germline-derived CDR1 and CDR2 are SGHTA and FQGNSA. This CDR3 is 17 amino acids long. The CDR3 DNA follows: TGTGCCAGCAGCTTTCTCATCGGGACTGAGAACACCGGGGAGCTGTTTTTT. It is translated as CASSFLIGTENTGELFF.

A note on this clone: A junction boundary mismatches the germline segment, possibly from a read error. The V gene is TRBV7-7, the J gene TRBJ1-5; D might be TRBD1 (6 bases). Germline lookup yields CDR1 SSHAT and CDR2 FNYEAQ (reference sequence). The CDR3 is 16 amino acids. The CDR3 DNA is TGTGCTAGCAGCTTACAGGACAGAACTAGCAATCAGCCCCAGCATTTT. Translation gives CASSLQDRTSNQPQHF.

The chain employs TRBV10-2 and TRBJ1-1; 8 bases align to TRBD1. The CDR3 totals 14 residues. V dropped 6 bases and J dropped 1; count of bases not matched to a gene: 4. Germline-derived CDR1 and CDR2 are WSHSY and SAAADI. This CDR3 reads CASRVQGGNTEAFF. DNA of the CDR3: TGCGCCAGCAGGGTACAGGGGGGGAACACTGAAGCTTTCTTT.

The rearrangement joins TRBV15 to TRBJ2-7, with TRBD1 identical over 7 bases. The CDR3 consists of 14 residues. With V trimmed by 1 base and J by 2 bases, 2 bases remained unmatched. Germline-derived CDR1 and CDR2 are LNHNV and YYDKDF (reference sequence). The DNA of the CDR3 is TGTGCCACCAGCAGAGTCCAGGGGGCCTACGAGCAGTACTTC. Translation: CATSRVQGAYEQYF.

This chain joins TRBV7-2 and TRBJ1-5, with 10 bases matching TRBD1. V lost 5 bases and J lost 5; bases outside the gene matches: 3. CDR1 and CDR2 from the germline V gene are SGHTA and FQGNSA. CDR3 length: 14 residues. For the CDR3, the DNA is TGTGCCAGCAGCAATGGACAGGGGGATCAGCCCCAGCATTTT. Encoded protein: CASSNGQGDQPQHF.

V and J are TRBV5-1 and TRBJ1-1, with D perhaps matching TRBD1 (6 bases). The CDR3 extends over 14 amino acids. The V end lost 1 base, the J end lost 1 base, and 8 bases lay between the germline ends. Germline CDR1 SGHRS, CDR2 YFSETQ. The DNA of the CDR3 is TGCGCCAGCAGCTTGACAGGGCCGAACACTGAAGCTTTCTTT. Its translation: CASSLTGPNTEAFF.

This clone was detected only once. J is TRBJ2-6 and V is TRBV5-4, with D possibly matching TRBD2 (5 bases). V shed 2 bases and J shed 1 base, with 10 bases lying between them. CDR1 and CDR2 (germline): SGHNT, YYREEE (reference sequence). The CDR3 runs to 16 residues. This chain's CDR3 is CASSFLSGSGANVLTF. Here the CDR3 DNA reads TGTGCCAGCAGCTTCCTCTCGGGGTCTGGGGCCAACGTCCTGACTTTC.